This TCR beta chain originates from a study of blood T cell repertoires in COVID-19. Background on the study: The United States, Italy and Spain provided the acute and convalescent COVID-19 samples. From T cells, B-cell-depleted T cells, or PBMCs came the material, which was cDNA or gDNA.

Original methodology: Amplified reference gene primers provided the basis for estimating nucleated cell counts. Method: immunoSEQ multiplex PCR; TCRdb's copy keeps in-frame clones and lacks some. The V and J calls and clone size come from that table; D and trimming were worked out from the DNA. The sample has 200,000 to 250,000 clones; 80% are singletons. The CDR3 contains 13 residues. With 7 bases clipped from V and 5 bases from J, the junction kept 7 bases outside the gene matches. Germline lookup yields CDR1 SQVTM and CDR2 ANQGSEA. Material: peripheral blood. The sequence was obtained from an older woman with acute or convalescent COVID-19. V is TRBV29-1 and J is TRBJ1-5; TRBD1 aligns across 8 bases. The CDR3 DNA reads as TGCAGCGCCGGACAGGGCTTCGATCAGCCCCAGCATTTT. It encodes CSAGQGFDQPQHF.